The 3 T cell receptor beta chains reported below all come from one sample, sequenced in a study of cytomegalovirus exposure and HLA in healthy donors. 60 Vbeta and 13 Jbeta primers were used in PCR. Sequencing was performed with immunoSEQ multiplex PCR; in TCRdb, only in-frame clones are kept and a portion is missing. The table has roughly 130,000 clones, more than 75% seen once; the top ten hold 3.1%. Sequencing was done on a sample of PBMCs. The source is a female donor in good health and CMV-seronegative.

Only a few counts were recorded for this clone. CDR3 in amino acids: CASSRGHGTNTGELFF. CDR3 DNA sequence: TGTGCCAGCAGCAGGGGACACGGAACGAACACCGGGGAGCTGTTTTTT. V and J are TRBV5-6 and TRBJ2-2; D may be TRBD1 (6 bases). Trimming left V 4 bases short and J 0 bases short, with 13 bases between. Per the germline V gene, CDR1 is SGHDT and CDR2 is YYEEEE. The CDR3 runs 16 residues.

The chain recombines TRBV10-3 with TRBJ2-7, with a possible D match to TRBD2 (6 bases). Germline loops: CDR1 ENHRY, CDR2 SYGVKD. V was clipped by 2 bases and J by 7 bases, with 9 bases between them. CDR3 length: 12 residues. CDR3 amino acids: CAISEGAGEQYF. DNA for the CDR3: TGTGCCATCAGTGAGGGGGCGGGGGAGCAGTACTTC.

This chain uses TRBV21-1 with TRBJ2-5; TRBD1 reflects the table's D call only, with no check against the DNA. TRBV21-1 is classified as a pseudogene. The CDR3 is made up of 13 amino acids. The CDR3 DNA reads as TGTGCCAGCATCGACAGGGATCAAGAGACCCAGTACTTC. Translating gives CASIDRDQETQYF.